A single sample gave rise to the 3 T cell receptor gamma chains below, sequenced in a study of Vδ1+ human thymocytes. Whole-study findings and limits: Thymic TRG and TRD repertoires appeared highly polyclonal.

No antigen has been assigned to these receptors. The template was reverse-transcribed extracted RNA. Multiplex PCR used pooled V-gene forward primers and a constant-region reverse primer to amplify CDR3s. TCRdb reapplied CATT to the multiplex PCR reads. The table lists about 22,000 gamma-chain clones, about 13% of them singletons. Sequenced input: Vdelta1+ gamma-delta thymocytes from the thymus. Noted subset: FACS-sorted CD3+ TCRalphabeta- TCRVdelta1+ TCRVdelta2- thymocytes. These receptors were obtained from a child less than two years old who had congenital heart surgery.

In its sample, this clone was seen a few times. The V call is TRGV3, the J call TRGJ1 or TRGJ2. The CDR3 runs to 13 residues. The V segment lost 3 bases and the J segment 6 bases; nucleotides outside the gene matches: 8. Per the germline V gene, CDR1 is VTNTFY and CDR2 is YDVSTARD (reference sequence). The CDR3 is CATWDGKFYKKLF. The CDR3 DNA reads TGTGCCACCTGGGACGGGAAGTTTTATAAGAAACTCTTT.

A note on this clone: This sample also contains other DNA sequences that code for the same CDR3. V usage is TRGV9 and J usage is TRGJ1 or TRGJ2. The CDR3 has 14 residues. CDR1 and CDR2 (germline): GITISATS, ISYDGTV (reference sequence). Trimming removed 0 bases from V and 4 bases from J; junction bases left unmatched: 6. The CDR3 protein is CALWEVHGYYKKLF. In DNA, the CDR3 is TGTGCCTTGTGGGAGGTGCATGGGTATTATAAGAAACTCTTT.

This clone has more than one count but fewer than ten. This chain joins TRGV5 and TRGJ1 or TRGJ2. Trimming at V came to 2 bases and at J to 2 bases, leaving 6 bases not matched to a gene. The CDR3 consists of 14 residues. Per the germline V gene, CDR1 is VINAFY and CDR2 is YDVSNSKD. CDR3 in DNA: TGTGCCACCTGGGACAAACCTTATTATTATAAGAAACTCTTT. Translating it yields CATWDKPYYYKKLF.